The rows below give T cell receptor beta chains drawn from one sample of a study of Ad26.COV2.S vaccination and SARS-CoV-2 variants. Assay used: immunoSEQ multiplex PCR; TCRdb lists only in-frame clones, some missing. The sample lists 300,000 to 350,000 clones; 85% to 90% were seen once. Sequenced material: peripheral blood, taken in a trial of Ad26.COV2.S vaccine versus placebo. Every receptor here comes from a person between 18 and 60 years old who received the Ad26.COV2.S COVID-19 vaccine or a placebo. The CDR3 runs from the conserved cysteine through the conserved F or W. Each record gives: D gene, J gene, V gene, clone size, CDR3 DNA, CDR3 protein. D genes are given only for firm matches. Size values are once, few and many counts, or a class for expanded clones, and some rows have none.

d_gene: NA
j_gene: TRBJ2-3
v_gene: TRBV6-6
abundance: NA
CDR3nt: TGTGCCAGCAGGGACAGAACTTCTAGCACAGATACGCAGTATTTT
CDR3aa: CASRDRTSSTDTQYF

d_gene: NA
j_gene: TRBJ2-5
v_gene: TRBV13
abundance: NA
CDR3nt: TGTGCCAGCACCCGGGGACCCAGGGGAAGCCCCCAAGAGACCCAGTACTTC
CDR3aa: CASTRGPRGSPQETQYF

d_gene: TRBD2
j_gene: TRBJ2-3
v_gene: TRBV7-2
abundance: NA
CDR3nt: TGTGCCAGCAGCTCCTTAGCGGGGGGGCGTACAGATACGCAGTATTTT
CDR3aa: CASSSLAGGRTDTQYF

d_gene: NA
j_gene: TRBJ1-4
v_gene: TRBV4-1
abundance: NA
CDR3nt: TGCGCCAGCAGCTTACTCGGACGGATTAATGAAAAACTGTTTTTT
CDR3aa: CASSLLGRINEKLFF

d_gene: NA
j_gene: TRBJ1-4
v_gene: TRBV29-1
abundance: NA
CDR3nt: TGCAGCGTTGAAATCCCCCAGGTTCAGAATGAAAAACTGTTTTTT
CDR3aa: CSVEIPQVQNEKLFF

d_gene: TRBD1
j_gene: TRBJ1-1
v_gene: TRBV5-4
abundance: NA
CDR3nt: TGTGCCAGCACCCTAGACAGGGTAGTAGGAACTGAAGCTTTCTTT
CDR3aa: CASTLDRVVGTEAFF

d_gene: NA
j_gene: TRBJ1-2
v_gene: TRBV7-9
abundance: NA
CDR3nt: TGTGCCAGCAGCTTAGGCATTAGGCTGAACTATGGCTACACCTTC
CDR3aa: CASSLGIRLNYGYTF

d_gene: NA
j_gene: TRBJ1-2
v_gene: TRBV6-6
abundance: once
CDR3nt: TGTGCCAGCAGTTACTCGTCATATATCCCTCGAATAGGCTACACCTTC
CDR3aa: CASSYSSYIPRIGYTF

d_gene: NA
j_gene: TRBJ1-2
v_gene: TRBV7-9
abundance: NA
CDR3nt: TGTGCCAGCAGCTTCAGGGAAAACTATGGCTACACCTTC
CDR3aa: CASSFRENYGYTF

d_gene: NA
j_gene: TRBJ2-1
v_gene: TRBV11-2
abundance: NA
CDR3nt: TGTGCCAGCAGCGGCCAAAGCGAATCCTACAATGAGCAGTTCTTC
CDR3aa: CASSGQSESYNEQFF

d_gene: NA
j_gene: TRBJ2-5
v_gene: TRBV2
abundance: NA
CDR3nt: TGTGCCAGCAACGACCTCCAAGAGACCCAGTACTTC
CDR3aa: CASNDLQETQYF

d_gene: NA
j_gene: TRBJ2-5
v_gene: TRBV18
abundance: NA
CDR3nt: TGTGCCAGCTCCCTATCCCCGAGGAAAGAGACCCAGTACTTC
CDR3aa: CASSLSPRKETQYF

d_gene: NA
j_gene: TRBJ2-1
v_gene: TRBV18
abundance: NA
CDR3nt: TGTGCCAGCTCACCAGCAGAGCTCCGGCAGTTCTTC
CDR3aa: CASSPAELRQFF

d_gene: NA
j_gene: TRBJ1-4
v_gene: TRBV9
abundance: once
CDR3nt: TGTGCCAGCAGCGTAGTGGGGAAGGGAAATAATGAAAAACTGTTTTTT
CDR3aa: CASSVVGKGNNEKLFF

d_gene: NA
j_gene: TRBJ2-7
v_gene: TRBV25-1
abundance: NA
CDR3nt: TGTGCCAGCTCCGTGGGACCCAGCTTCTCCTACGAGCAGTACTTC
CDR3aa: CASSVGPSFSYEQYF

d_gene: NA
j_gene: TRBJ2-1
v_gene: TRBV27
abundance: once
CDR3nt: TGTGCCAGCAGTTTTATAGGTCAGGCGGGGGCCAACAATGAGCAGTTCTTC
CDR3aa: CASSFIGQAGANNEQFF

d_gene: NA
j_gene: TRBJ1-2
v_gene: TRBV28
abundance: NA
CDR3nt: TGTGCCAGCAGAGAGAGGACAGTCGCTAGGCGGTATGGCTACACCTTC
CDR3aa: CASRERTVARRYGYTF

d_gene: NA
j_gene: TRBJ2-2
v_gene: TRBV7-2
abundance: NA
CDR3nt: TGTGCCAGCACCTTTTGGGGGCGCAGTTTGACCGGGGAGCTGTTTTTT
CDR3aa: CASTFWGRSLTGELFF

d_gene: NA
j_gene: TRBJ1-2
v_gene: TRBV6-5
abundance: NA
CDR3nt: TGTGCCAGCAGTCTCTTACAGCAATCCTATGGCTACACCTTC
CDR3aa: CASSLLQQSYGYTF

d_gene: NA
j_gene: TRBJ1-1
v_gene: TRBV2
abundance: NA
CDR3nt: TGTGCCAGCAGTCGGGCCATCACCATGAACACTGAAGCTTTCTTT
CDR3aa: CASSRAITMNTEAFF

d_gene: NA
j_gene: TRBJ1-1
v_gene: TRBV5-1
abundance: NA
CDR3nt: TGCGCCAGCAGCTTGTCAGGGAAGACTGAAGCTTTCTTT
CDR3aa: CASSLSGKTEAFF

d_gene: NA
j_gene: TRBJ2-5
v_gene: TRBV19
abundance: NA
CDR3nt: TGTGCCAGTAGTATAGTCGAGGGAGAGGAGACCCAGTACTTC
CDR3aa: CASSIVEGEETQYF

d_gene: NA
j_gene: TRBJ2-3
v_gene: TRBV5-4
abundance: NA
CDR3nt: TGTGCCAGCAGCTTGGCGGGAGTCGGAACAGATACGCAGTATTTT
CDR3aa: CASSLAGVGTDTQYF

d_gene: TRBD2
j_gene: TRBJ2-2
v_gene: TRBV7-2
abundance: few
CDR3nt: TGTGCCAGCAGCCTCCCGCCGGGGGGGACCCCCGGGGAGCTGTTTTTT
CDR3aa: CASSLPPGGTPGELFF

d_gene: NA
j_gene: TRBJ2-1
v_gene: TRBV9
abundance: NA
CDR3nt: TGTGCCAGCACCGACCTTCAGGGAGAGGGGCTTCGTTTTGGTTACAATGAGCAGTTCTTC
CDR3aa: CASTDLQGEGLRFGYNEQFF

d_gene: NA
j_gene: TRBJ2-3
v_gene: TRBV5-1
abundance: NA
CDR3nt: TGCGCCAGCACCCAGCCCACAGGGTTGGAAGATACGCAGTATTTT
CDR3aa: CASTQPTGLEDTQYF

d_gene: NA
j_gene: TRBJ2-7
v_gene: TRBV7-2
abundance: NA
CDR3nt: TGTGCCAGCAGCTTCGCGGTTGGGTACGAGCAGTACTTC
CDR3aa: CASSFAVGYEQYF

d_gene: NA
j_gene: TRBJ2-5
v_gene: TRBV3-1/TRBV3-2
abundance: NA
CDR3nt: TGTGCCAGCAGCCAACGCTTTGAGGCTTGGGGAGAGACCCAGTACTTC
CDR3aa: CASSQRFEAWGETQYF

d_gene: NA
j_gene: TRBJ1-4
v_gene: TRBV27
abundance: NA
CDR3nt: TGTGCCAGCAGTTTATATGCAACTAATGAAAAACTGTTTTTT
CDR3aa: CASSLYATNEKLFF

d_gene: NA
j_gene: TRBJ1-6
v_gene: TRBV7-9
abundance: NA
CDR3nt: TGTGCCAGCAGCTACGACACGAGCTCCTATAATTCACCCCTCCACTTT
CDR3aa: CASSYDTSSYNSPLHF

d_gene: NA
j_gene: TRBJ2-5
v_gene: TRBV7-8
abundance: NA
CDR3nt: TGTGCCAGCAGCTTAGCCCTGGAGACCCAGTACTTC
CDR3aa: CASSLALETQYF

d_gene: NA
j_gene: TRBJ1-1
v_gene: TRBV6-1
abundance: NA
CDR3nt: TGTGCCAGCAGTGAGGGGCACGGTTATGAAGCTTTCTTT
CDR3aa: CASSEGHGYEAFF

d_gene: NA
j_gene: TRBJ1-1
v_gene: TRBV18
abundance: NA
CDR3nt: TGTGCCAGCTCAGCCCGGGCCAGGAGAGCCACTGAAGCTTTCTTT
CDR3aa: CASSARARRATEAFF

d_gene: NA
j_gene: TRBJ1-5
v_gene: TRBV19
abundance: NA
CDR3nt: TGTGCCAGTACCTCAAGGGGCGGGCAGCCCCAGCATTTT
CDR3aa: CASTSRGGQPQHF

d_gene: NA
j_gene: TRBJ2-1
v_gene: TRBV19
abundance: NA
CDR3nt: TGTGCCAGTAGTAGGACCTATAGCTCCTACAATGAGCAGTTCTTC
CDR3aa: CASSRTYSSYNEQFF

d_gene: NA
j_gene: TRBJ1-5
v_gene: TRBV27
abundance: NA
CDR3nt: TGTGCCAGCAGTGCAGGACAAGGTATAGGTCAGCCCCAGCATTTT
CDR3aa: CASSAGQGIGQPQHF

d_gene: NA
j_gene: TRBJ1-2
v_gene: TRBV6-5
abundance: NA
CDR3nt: TGTGCCACCCCTGGGCTTAACTATGGCTACACCTTC
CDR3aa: CATPGLNYGYTF

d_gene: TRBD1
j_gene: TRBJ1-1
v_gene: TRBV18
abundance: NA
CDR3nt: TGTGCCAGCTCTAAGAACAGGGGCGACACTGAAGCTTTCTTT
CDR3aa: CASSKNRGDTEAFF

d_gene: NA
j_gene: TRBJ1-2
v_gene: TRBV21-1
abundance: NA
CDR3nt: TGTGCCAGCAGCGGGTCGACAGACAATAGTTATGGCTACACCTTC
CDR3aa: CASSGSTDNSYGYTF

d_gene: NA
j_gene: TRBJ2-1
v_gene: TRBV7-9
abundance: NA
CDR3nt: TGTGCCAGCAGTTCAGGGTATGAGCAGTTCTTC
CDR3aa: CASSSGYEQFF

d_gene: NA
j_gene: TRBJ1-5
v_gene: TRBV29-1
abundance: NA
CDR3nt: TGCAGCGTTGTCTGGGGGAGCAATCAGCCCCAGCATTTT
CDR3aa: CSVVWGSNQPQHF